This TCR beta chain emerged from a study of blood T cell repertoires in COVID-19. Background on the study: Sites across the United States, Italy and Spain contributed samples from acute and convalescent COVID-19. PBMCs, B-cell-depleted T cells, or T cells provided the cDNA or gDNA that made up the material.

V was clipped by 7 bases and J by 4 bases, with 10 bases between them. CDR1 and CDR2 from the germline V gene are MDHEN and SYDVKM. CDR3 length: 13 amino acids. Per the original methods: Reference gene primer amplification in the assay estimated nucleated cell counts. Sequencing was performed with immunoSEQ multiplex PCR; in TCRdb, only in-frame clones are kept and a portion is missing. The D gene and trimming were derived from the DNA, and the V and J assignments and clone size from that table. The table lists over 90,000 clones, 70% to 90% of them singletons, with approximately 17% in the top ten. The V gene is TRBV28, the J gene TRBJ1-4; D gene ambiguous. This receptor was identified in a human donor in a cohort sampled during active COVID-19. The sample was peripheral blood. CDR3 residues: CASTENFNEKLFF. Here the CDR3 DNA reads TGTGCCAGCACGGAGAACTTTAATGAAAAACTGTTTTTT.